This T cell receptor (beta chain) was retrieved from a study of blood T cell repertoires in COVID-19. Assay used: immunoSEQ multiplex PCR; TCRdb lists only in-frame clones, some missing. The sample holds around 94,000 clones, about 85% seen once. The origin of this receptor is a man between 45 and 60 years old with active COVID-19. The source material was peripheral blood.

The CDR3: CASSDGFFYEQYF. Written as DNA, the CDR3 is TGTGCCAGCAGCGACGGGTTTTTCTACGAGCAGTACTTC. The chain joins TRBV2 to TRBJ2-7; D uncertain. V gave up 6 bases and J gave up 3 bases, with 12 bases separating them. The CDR3 extends over 13 amino acids. CDR1 is SNHLY and CDR2 is FYNNEI in the germline V gene.